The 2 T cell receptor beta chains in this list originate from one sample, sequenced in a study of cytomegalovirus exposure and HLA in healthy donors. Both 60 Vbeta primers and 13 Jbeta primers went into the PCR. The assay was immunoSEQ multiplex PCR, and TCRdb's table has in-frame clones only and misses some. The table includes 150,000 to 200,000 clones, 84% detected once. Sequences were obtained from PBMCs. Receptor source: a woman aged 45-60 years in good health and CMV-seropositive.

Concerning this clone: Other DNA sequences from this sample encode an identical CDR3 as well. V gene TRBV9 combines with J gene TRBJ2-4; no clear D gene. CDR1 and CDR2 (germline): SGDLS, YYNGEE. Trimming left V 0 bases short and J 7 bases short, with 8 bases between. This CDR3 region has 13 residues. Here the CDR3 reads CASSVGTENIQYF. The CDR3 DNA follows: TGTGCCAGCAGCGTAGGTACGGAGAACATTCAGTACTTC.

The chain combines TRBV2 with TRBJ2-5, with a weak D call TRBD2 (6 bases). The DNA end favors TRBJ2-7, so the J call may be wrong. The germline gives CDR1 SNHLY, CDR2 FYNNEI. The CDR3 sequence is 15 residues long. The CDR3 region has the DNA TGTGCCAGCAGTGAAGGTGGAGGAGGGTTTTACGAGCAGTACTTC. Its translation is CASSEGGGGFYEQYF.